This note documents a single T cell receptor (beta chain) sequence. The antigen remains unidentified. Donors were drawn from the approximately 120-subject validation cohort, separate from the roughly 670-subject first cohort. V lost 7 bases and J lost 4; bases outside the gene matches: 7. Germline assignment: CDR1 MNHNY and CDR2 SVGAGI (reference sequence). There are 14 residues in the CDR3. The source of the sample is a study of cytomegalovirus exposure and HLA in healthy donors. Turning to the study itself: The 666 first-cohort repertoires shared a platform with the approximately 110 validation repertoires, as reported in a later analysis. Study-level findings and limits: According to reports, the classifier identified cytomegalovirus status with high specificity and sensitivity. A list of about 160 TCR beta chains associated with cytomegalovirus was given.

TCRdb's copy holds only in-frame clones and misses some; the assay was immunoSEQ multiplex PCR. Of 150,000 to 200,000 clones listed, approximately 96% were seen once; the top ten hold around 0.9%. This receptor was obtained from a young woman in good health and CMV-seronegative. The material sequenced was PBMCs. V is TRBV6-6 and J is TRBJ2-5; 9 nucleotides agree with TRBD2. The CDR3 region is CASTQAGGVETQYF. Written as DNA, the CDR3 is TGTGCCAGCACACAAGCGGGGGGCGTAGAGACCCAGTACTTC.